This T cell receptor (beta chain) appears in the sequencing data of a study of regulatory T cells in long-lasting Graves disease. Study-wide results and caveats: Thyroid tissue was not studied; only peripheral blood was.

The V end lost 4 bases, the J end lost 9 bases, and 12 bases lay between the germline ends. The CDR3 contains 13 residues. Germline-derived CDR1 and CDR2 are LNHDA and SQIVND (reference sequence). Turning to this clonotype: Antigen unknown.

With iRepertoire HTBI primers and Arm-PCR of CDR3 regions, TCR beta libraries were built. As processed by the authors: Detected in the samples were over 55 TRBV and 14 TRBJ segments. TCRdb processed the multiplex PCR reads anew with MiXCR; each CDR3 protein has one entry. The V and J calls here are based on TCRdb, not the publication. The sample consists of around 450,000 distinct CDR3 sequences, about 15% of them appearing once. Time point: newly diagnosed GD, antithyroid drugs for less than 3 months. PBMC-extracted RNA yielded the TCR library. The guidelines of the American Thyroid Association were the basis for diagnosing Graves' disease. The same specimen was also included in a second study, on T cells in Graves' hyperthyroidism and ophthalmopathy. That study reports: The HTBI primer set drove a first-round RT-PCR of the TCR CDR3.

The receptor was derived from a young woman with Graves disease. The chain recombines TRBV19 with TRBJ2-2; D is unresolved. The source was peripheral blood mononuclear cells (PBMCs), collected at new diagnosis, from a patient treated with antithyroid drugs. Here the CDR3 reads CASSTDLARELFF. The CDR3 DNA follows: TGTGCCAGTAGTACGGATTTGGCCCGGGAGCTGTTTTTT.